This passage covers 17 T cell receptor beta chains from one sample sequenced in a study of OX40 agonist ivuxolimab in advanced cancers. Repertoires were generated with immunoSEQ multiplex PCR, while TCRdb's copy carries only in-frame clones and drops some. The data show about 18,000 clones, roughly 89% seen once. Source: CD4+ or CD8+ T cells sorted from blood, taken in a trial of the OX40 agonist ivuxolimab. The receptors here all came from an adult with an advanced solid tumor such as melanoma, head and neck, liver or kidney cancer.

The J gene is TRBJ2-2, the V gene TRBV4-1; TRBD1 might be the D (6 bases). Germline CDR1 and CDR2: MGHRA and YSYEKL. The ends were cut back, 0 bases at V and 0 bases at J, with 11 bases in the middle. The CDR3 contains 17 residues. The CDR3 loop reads CASSQDHRDANTGELFF. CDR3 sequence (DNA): TGCGCCAGCAGCCAAGACCACAGGGACGCGAACACCGGGGAGCTGTTTTTT.

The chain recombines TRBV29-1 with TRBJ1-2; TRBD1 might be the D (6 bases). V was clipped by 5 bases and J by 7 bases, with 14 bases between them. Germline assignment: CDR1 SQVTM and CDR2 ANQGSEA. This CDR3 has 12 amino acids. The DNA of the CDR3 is TGCAGCGTTTCTGGGGGCGCGTTTGGCTACACCTTC. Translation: CSVSGGAFGYTF.

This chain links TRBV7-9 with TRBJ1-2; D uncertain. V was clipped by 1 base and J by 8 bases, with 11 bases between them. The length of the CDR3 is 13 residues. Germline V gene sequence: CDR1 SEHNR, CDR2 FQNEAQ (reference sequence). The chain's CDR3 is CASSLGADEGYTF. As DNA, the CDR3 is TGTGCCAGCAGCTTAGGGGCTGATGAAGGCTACACCTTC. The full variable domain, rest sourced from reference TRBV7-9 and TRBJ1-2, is DTGVSQNPRHKITKRGQNVTFRCDPISEHNRLYWYRQTLGQGPEFLTYFQNEAQLEKSRLLSDRFSAERPKGSFSTLEIQRTEQGDSAMYLCASSLGADEGYTFGSGTRLTVV.

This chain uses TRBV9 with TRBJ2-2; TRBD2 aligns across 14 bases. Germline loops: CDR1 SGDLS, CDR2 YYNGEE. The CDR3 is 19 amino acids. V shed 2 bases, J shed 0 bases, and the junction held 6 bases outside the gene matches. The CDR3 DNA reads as TGTGCCAGCAGCGTTTGGGGACTAGCGGGAGACACGAACACCGGGGAGCTGTTTTTT. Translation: CASSVWGLAGDTNTGELFF.

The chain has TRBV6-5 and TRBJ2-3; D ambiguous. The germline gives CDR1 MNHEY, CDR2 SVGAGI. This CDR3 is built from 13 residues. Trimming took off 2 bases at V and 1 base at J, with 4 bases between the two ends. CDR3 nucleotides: TGTGCCAGCAGTTACCCCGGCACAGATACGCAGTATTTT. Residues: CASSYPGTDTQYF.

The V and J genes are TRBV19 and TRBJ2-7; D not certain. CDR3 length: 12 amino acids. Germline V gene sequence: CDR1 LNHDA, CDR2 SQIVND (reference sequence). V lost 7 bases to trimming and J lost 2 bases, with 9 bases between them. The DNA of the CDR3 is TGTGCCAGTATGGCGGAAACCTACGAGCAGTACTTC. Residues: CASMAETYEQYF.

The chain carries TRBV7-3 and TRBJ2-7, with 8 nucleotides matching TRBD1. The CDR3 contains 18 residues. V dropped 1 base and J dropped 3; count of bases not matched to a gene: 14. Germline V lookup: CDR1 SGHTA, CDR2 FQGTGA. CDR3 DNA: TGTGCCAGCAGCTTAATAGTCTTCAATGGACAGGGATTCTACGAGCAGTACTTC. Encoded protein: CASSLIVFNGQGFYEQYF.

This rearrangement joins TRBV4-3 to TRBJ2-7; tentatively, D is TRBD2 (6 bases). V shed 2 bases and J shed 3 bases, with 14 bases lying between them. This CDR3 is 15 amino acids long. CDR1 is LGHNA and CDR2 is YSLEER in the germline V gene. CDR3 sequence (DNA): TGCGCCAGCAGCCAATACGACGGTAGCGGCTACGAGCAGTACTTC. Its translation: CASSQYDGSGYEQYF.

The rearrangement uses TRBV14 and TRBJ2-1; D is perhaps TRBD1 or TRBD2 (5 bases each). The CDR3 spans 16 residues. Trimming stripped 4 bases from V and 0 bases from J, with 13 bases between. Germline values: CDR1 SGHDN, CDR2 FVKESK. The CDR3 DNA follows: TGTGCCAGCAGCCCAACTGAGGGGAGCTCCTACAATGAGCAGTTCTTC. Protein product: CASSPTEGSSYNEQFF. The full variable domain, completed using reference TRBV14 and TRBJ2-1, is EAGVTQFPSHSVIEKGQTVTLRCDPISGHDNLYWYRRVMGKEIKFLLHFVKESKQDESGMPNNRFLAERTGGTYSTLKVQPAELEDSGVYFCASSPTEGSSYNEQFFGPGTRLTVL.

CDR3 sequence: CASSRQGARGEKLFF. CDR3 sequence (DNA): TGTGCCAGCAGCCGCCAAGGGGCACGAGGGGAAAAACTGTTTTTT. The chain joins TRBV7-9 to TRBJ1-4; perhaps TRBD1 as D (5 bases). CDR3 size: 15 residues. V gave up 5 bases and J gave up 8 bases, with 18 bases separating them. Germline CDR1 and CDR2: SEHNR and FQNEAQ (reference sequence). Variable domain in full (rest from reference TRBV7-9 and TRBJ1-4): DTGVSQNPRHKITKRGQNVTFRCDPISEHNRLYWYRQTLGQGPEFLTYFQNEAQLEKSRLLSDRFSAERPKGSFSTLEIQRTEQGDSAMYLCASSRQGARGEKLFFGSGTQLSVL.

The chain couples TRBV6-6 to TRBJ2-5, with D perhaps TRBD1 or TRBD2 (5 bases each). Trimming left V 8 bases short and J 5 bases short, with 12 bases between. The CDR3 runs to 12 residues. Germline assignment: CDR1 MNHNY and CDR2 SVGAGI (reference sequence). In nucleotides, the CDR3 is TGTGCCAGCTCCCCGGGGCCGGAGACCCAGTACTTC. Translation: CASSPGPETQYF.

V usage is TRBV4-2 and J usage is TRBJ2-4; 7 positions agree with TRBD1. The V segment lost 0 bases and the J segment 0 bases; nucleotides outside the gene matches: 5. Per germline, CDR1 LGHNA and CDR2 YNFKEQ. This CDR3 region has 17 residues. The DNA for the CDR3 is TGTGCCAGCAGCCAAGATCTAACAGGGGTAGCCAAAAACATTCAGTACTTC. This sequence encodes CASSQDLTGVAKNIQYF.

The CDR3 region has the DNA TGCGCCAGCAGCCCGGGACTTCCTGAAGCTTTCTTT. Translated: CASSPGLPEAFF. The V gene is TRBV4-1, the J gene TRBJ1-1; TRBD1 might be the D (5 bases). Germline values: CDR1 MGHRA, CDR2 YSYEKL. Trimming took off 4 bases at V and 6 bases at J, with 9 bases between the two ends. The CDR3 loop spans 12 amino acids.

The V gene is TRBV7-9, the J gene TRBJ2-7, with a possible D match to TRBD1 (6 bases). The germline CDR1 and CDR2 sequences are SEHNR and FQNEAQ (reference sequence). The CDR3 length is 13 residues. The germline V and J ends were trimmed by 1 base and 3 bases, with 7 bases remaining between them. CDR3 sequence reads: CASSLEGGYEQYF. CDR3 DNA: TGTGCCAGCAGCTTAGAAGGGGGCTACGAGCAGTACTTC.

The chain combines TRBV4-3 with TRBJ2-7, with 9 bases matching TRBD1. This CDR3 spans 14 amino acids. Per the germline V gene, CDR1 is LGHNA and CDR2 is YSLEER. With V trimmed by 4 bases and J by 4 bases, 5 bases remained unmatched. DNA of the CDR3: TGCGCCAGCAGCCGGGACAGGGTAAAGTACGAGCAGTACTTC. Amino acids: CASSRDRVKYEQYF.

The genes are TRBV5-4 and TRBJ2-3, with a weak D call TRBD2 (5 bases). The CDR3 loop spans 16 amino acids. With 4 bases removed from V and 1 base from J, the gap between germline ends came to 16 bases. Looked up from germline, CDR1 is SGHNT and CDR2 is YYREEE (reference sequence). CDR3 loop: CASSTLGVLGTDTQYF. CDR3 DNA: TGTGCCAGCAGCACCCTCGGGGTCCTGGGCACAGATACGCAGTATTTT.

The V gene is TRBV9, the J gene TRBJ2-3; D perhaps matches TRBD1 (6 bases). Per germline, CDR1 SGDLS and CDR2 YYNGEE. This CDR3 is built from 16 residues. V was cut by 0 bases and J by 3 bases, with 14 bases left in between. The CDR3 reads CASSVDPGARTDTQYF. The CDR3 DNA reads TGTGCCAGCAGCGTAGATCCAGGGGCGAGGACAGATACGCAGTATTTT.